This T cell receptor beta chain was identified in a study of T cell repertoires and HLA-DP antigens. Study summary: Alloreactive CD4+ T cells targeted HLA-DP on transduced HeLa. Donors were two male and one female, aged 18-to-29 to 60-to-69.

V lost 7 bases to trimming and J lost 2 bases; unmatched junction nucleotides: 7. CDR1 and CDR2 from the germline V gene are GTSNPN and SVGIG (reference sequence). The CDR3 totals 14 residues. With respect to this clone: Its antigen is not identified.

The PCR primers covered 54 TRBV and 13 TRBJ segments. For pre-culture CD4+ samples, the target was approximately 200,000 T cell genomes. The repertoire was sequenced with immunoSEQ multiplex PCR; TCRdb's copy has only in-frame clones and lacks some. Altogether about 89,000 clones are present, about 89% being singletons, with the ten largest covering about 1.7%. Source material: CD4+ T cells from PBMCs. The gene calls are TRBV30 and TRBJ1-5, with 8 bases identical to TRBD1. The sequence was obtained from a man aged 50-59 years in good health and CMV-seronegative. CDR3 residues: CAYRRGQGNQPQHF. The CDR3 nucleotides read TGTGCCTACCGGAGGGGACAGGGCAATCAGCCCCAGCATTTT.